This T cell receptor beta chain was recorded in a study of beta chain features in type 1 diabetes. Sequencing targeted expressed TCRB transcripts, as all isolated RNA had been reverse transcribed. Using immunoSEQ multiplex PCR, the repertoire was profiled, and TCRdb retains in-frame clones only, with some absent. The repertoire holds more than 250,000 clones, with approximately 25% as singletons. Whole-study findings and limits: A moderate, significant TCRB CDR3 shortening appeared in type 1 diabetes across four CD4+ subsets. These data did not resolve whether HLA type affects TCRB rearrangement. Healthy donors had naive, central memory and Treg TCRB repertoires that appeared less similar than those seen among patients.

Cells sorted by CD45RO/CCR7/CD25/CD127/CD95/CD27 comprised CD4+ naive, central memory, regulatory and stem cell-like memory cells. CDR1 SGDLS and CDR2 YYNGEE come from the germline V gene. CDR3 length: 16 residues. V was pared by 0 bases and J by 0 bases, with 10 bases between. As to this clone: Its antigen is not identified.

Sequencing used naive CD4+ T cells from blood. The rearrangement uses TRBV9 and TRBJ2-1, with D perhaps matching TRBD2 (6 bases). This receptor was identified in a woman in her 30s with type 1 diabetes. The CDR3 bases are TGTGCCAGCAGCGTAGGGGTCGGGAGCTCCTACAATGAGCAGTTCTTC. Translation gives CASSVGVGSSYNEQFF.